This T cell receptor beta chain came from a study of T cells after yellow fever vaccination (dated by TCRdb to the late 2010s). For the wider study: Libraries from fractions with low cell numbers were prepared with the SMART-Seq v4 Ultra Low Input RNA kit. To follow T-cell clones before and after both primary and booster YFV17D yellow fever vaccination, bulk TCR alpha and beta repertoires underwent longitudinal sequencing. Two healthy male donors, one aged 18 to 29 and one aged 30 to 40 years, were included in the cohort. Blood was collected at multiple timepoints before and after primary and secondary immunization, and bulk PBMC replicates and cell subsets were isolated. General conclusions and limits of the study: Because only two donors were included in the study, the extent to which the findings can be generalized is limited. A small share of clonotypes was detected in both CD4 and CD8 compartments, with the overlap likely arising from convergent recombination. Computational filtering was needed because FACS-sorted repertoires could contain abundant contaminating clonotypes from the bulk population. Most clones expanded after primary vaccination were re-detected after the booster (around 96% of CD4 and about nine tenths of CD8), suggesting broad memory maintenance. The secondary T-cell response was found to be weaker but faster than the primary response, with a peak reached on day 5 rather than on day 15.

Sequencing relied on an Illumina NovaSeq 6000. TCR cDNA was synthesized by 5'RACE template switching, through which a universal primer site and unique molecular identifiers were introduced. Priming for cDNA synthesis came from both the TCR alpha and TCR beta constant segments. Two PCR steps were used to amplify libraries, with sample barcodes and sequencing adapters being added in the second step. Libraries were sequenced on Illumina HiSeq 2500 (2x100 bp) or NovaSeq (2x150 bp). Turning to the authors' computational methods: Reads were demultiplexed and collapsed into UMI consensus sequences with MIGEC, and V(D)J alignment was performed with MiXCR. Vaccine-responding clonotypes were defined with edgeR using replicate PBMC samples, requiring FDR below 0.01 and a log2 fold change above 5 up to day 15. Each bulk clonotype received a CD4 or CD8 identity based on whether the sequenced CD4 or CD8 repertoire contained that clonotype at higher abundance. Using fastp at Q25 and MiXCR, TCRdb reprocessed the public reads and kept productive beta chains. All rows with the same CDR3 protein become a single entry with the most common DNA and genes. In this record, the V and J calls reflect TCRdb's handling and not the investigators' own analysis. The sample table shows approximately 130,000 distinct CDR3 sequences, and around 15% are seen once. The top ten hold 43% of the sample.

This clonotype showed up just a few times. Which antigen it targets is not known. Base qualities are not provided; no much larger clone lies one nucleotide away. V lost 5 bases and J lost 0 bases; the stretch between them is 10 bases long. In the germline V gene (reference sequence), CDR1 corresponds to SEHNR and CDR2 to FQNEAQ. From its cysteine to its phenylalanine, the CDR3 spans 14 amino acids. Just CDR3 DNA is preserved here, 42 bases in frame from base 1. This sample's treatment or condition label indicates: live attenuated yellow fever vaccine strain. PBMCs were isolated from peripheral blood using a standard Ficoll-Paque protocol. Dynabeads CD4 and CD8 positive selection kits were used to isolate the CD4 and CD8 T-cell fractions. TriZol was used to extract RNA from bulk PBMCs, CD4 and CD8 fractions, and dextramer-positive and dextramer-negative fractions.

This specimen consisted of CD8+ T cells sorted from PBMCs, obtained 5 days after the yellow fever booster vaccination. This TCR derives from a man aged 18 to 29 who received the YFV17D yellow fever vaccine. This receptor chain uses TRBV7-9 and TRBJ2-5; TRBD1 is a possible D gene, resting on 5 matching bases. The CDR3 amino acid sequence is: CASSLDRNQETQYF. The DNA sequence is as follows: TGTGCCAGCAGCCTCGACAGAAACCAAGAGACCCAGTACTTC.